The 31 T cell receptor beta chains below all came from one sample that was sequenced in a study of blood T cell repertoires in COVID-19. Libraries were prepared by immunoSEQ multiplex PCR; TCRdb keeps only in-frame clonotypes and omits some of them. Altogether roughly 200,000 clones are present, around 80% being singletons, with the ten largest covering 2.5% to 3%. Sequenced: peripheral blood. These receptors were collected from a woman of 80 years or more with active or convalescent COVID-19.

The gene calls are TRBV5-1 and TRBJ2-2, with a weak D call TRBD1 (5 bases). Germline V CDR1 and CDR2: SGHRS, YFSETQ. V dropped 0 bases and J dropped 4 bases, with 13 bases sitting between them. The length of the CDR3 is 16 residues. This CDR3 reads CASSLEGRMTTGELFF. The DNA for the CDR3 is TGCGCCAGCAGCTTGGAGGGGCGAATGACCACCGGGGAGCTGTTTTTT.

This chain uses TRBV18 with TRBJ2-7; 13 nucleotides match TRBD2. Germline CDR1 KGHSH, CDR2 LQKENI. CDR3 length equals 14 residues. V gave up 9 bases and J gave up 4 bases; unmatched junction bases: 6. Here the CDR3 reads CARRLAGGPYEQYF. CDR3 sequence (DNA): TGTGCCAGACGACTAGCGGGGGGACCTTACGAGCAGTACTTC.

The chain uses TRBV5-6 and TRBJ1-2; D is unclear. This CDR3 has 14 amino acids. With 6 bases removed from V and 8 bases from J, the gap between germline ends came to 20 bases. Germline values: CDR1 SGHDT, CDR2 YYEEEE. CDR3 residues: CASNPLVDGEGYTF. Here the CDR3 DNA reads TGTGCCAGCAACCCGTTGGTGGACGGGGAGGGCTACACCTTC.

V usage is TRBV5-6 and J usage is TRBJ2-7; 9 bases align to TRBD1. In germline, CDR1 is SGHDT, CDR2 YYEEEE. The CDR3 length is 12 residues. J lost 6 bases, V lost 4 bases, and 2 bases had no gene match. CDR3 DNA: TGTGCCAGCAGCCGGACAGGGGCCGAGCAGTACTTC. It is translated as CASSRTGAEQYF.

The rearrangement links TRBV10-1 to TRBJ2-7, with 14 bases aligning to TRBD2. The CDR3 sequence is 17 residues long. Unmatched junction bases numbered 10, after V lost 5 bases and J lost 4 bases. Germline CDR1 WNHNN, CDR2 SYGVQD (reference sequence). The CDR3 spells CASSFSPGTSGGYEQYF. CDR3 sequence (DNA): TGCGCCAGCAGTTTTTCCCCCGGGACTAGCGGGGGTTACGAGCAGTACTTC.

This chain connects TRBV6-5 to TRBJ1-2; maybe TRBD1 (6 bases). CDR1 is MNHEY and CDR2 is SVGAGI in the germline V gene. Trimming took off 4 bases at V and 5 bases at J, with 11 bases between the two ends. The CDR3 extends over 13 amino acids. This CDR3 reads CASSSRGKYGYTF. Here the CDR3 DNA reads TGTGCCAGCAGTTCCAGGGGAAAGTATGGCTACACCTTC.

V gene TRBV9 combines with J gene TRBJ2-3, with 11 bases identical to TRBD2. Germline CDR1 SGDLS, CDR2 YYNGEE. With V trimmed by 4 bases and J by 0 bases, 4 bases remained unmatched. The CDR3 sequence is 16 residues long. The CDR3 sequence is CASSPIAGGSTDTQYF. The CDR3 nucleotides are TGTGCCAGCAGCCCTATAGCGGGGGGGAGCACAGATACGCAGTATTTT.

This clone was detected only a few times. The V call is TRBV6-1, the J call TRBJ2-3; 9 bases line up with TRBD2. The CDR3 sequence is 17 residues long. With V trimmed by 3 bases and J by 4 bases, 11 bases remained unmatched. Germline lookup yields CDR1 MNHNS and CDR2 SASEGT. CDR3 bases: TGTGCCAGCAGTGACCGGTCGGCGGGGGGGCCCCCAGATACGCAGTATTTT. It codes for CASSDRSAGGPPDTQYF.

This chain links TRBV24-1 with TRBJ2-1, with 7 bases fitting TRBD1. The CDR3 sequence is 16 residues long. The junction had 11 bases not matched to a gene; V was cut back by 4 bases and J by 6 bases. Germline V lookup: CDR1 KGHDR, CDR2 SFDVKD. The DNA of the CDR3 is TGTGCCACCAGTGACTCTTCCAGGACAGGAGTCAATGAGCAGTTCTTC. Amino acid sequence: CATSDSSRTGVNEQFF.

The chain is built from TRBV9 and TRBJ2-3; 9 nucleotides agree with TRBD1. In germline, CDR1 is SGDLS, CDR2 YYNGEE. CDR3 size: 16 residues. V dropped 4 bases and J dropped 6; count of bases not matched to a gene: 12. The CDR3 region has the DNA TGTGCCAGCAGCTCAGGGGACAGGGTAGAAGTCGATACGCAGTATTTT. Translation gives CASSSGDRVEVDTQYF.

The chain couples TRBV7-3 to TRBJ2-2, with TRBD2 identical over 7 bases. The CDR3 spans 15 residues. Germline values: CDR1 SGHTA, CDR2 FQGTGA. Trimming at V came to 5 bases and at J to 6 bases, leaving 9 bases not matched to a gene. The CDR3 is CASSEKGTTPGELFF. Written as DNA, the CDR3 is TGTGCCAGCAGCGAGAAAGGGACTACCCCCGGGGAGCTGTTTTTT.

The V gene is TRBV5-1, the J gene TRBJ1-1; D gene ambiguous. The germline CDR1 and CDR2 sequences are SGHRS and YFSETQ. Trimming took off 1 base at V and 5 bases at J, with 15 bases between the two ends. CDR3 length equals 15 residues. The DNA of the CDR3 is TGCGCCAGCAGCTTGACGGCGAGGGTCGGTACTGAAGCTTTCTTT. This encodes CASSLTARVGTEAFF.

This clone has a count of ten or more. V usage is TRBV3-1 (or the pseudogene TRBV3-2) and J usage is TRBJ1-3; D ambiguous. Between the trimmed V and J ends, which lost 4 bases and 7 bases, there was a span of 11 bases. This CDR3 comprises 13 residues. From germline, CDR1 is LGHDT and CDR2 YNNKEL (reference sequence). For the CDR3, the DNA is TGTGCCAGCAGCCTTTCCCGAGGGAACACCATATATTTT. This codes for CASSLSRGNTIYF.

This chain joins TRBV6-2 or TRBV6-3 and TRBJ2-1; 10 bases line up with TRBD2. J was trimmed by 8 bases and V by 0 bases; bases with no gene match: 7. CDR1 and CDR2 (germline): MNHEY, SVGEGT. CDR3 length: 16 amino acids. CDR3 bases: TGTGCCAGCAGTTACTCGATTAGCGGGGGGTCCTATGAGCAGTTCTTC. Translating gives CASSYSISGGSYEQFF.

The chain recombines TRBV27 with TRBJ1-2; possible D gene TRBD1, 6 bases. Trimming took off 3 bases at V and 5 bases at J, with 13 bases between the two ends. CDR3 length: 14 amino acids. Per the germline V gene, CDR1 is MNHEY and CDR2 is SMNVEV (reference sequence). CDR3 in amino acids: CASSFTTGTYGYTF. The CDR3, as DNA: TGTGCCAGCAGTTTTACGACAGGCACGTATGGCTACACCTTC.

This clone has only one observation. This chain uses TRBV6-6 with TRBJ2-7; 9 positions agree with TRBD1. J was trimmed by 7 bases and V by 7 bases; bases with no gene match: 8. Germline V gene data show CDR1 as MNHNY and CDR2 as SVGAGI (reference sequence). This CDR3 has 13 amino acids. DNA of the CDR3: TGTGCCAGCACCAGACAGGGGGGGGGAGAGCAGTACTTC. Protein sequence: CASTRQGGGEQYF.

The CDR3 protein is CASSYSGGYTGNTIYF. Here the CDR3 DNA reads TGTGCCAGCAGTTACTCAGGAGGGTACACTGGAAACACCATATATTTT. This chain uses TRBV6-5 with TRBJ1-3; D remains ambiguous. Between the trimmed V and J ends, which lost 0 bases and 2 bases, there was a span of 11 bases. In germline, CDR1 is MNHEY, CDR2 SVGAGI. The CDR3 has 16 residues.

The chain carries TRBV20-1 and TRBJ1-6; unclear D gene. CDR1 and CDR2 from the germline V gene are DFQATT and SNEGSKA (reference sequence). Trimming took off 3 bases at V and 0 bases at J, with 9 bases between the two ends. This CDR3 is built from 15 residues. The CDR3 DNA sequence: TGCAGTGCTAGTTCCGGTAGCTCCTATAATTCACCCCTCCACTTT. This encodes CSASSGSSYNSPLHF.

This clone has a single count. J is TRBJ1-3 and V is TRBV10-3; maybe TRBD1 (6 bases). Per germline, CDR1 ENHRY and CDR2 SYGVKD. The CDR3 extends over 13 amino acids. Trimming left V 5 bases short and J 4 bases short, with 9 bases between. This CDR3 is CAISLDRGNTIYF. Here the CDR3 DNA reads TGTGCCATCAGTTTGGACAGAGGAAACACCATATATTTT.

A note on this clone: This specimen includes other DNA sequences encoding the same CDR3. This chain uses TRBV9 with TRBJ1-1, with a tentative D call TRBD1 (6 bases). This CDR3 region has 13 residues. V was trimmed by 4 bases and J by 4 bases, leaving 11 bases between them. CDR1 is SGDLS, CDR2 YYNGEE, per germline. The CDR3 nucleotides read TGTGCCAGCAGCCCGGGGGGGCGCACTGAAGCTTTCTTT. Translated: CASSPGGRTEAFF. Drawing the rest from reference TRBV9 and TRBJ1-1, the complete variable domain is DSGVTQTPKHLITATGQRVTLRCSPRSGDLSVYWYQQSLDQGLQFLIQYYNGEERAKGNILERFSAQQFPDLHSELNLSSLELGDSALYFCASSPGGRTEAFFGQGTRLTVV.

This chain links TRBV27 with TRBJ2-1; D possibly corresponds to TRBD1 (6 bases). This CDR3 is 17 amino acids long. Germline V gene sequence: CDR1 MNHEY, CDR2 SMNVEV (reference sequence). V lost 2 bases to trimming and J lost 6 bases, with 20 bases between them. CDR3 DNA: TGTGCCAGCAGTTTAATTGGCGGCAGGGGAACTGTCAATGAGCAGTTCTTC. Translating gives CASSLIGGRGTVNEQFF.

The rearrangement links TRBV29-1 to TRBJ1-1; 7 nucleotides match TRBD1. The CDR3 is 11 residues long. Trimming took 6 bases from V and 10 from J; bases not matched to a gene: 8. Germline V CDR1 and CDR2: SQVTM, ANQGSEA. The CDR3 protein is CSVASGGRAFF. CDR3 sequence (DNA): TGCAGCGTGGCCTCAGGGGGAAGAGCTTTCTTT.

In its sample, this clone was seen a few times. CDR3 sequence: CASSFSAERQYF. The DNA for the CDR3 is TGTGCCAGCAGCTTTAGTGCTGAACGGCAGTACTTC. The chain recombines TRBV7-2 with TRBJ2-7, with D hard to call. V gave up 3 bases and J gave up 9 bases, with 12 bases separating them. Germline V CDR1 and CDR2: SGHTA, FQGNSA. This CDR3 is built from 12 residues. Looking up the rest from reference TRBV7-2 and TRBJ2-7 gives the full variable domain: GAGVSQSPSNKVTEKGKDVELRCDPISGHTALYWYRQSLGQGLEFLIYFQGNSAPDKSGLPSDRFSAERTGGSVSTLTIQRTQQEDSAVYLCASSFSAERQYFGPGTRLTVT.

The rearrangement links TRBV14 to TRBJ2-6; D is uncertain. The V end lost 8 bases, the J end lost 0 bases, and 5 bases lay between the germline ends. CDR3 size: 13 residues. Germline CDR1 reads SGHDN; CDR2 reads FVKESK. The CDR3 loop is CASADSGANVLTF. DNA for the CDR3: TGTGCCAGCGCGGACTCTGGGGCCAACGTCCTGACTTTC.

CDR3 in DNA: TGTGCCAGCAGCCTCCCAGGGGGAGGTGAGCAGTACTTC. It translates to CASSLPGGGEQYF. The rearrangement links TRBV7-2 to TRBJ2-7; possible D gene TRBD1, 7 bases. This CDR3 region has 13 residues. Germline-derived CDR1 and CDR2 are SGHTA and FQGNSA. V was trimmed by 5 bases and J by 7 bases, leaving 15 bases between them.

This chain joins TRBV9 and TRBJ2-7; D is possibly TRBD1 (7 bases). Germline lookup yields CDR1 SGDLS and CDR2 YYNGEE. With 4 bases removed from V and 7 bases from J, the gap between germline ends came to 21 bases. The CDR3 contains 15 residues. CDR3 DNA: TGTGCCAGCAGCCCCCAGGGGGGAGGAGTGGGGGAGCAGTACTTC. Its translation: CASSPQGGGVGEQYF. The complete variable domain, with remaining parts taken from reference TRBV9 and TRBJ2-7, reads DSGVTQTPKHLITATGQRVTLRCSPRSGDLSVYWYQQSLDQGLQFLIQYYNGEERAKGNILERFSAQQFPDLHSELNLSSLELGDSALYFCASSPQGGGVGEQYFGPGTRLTVT.

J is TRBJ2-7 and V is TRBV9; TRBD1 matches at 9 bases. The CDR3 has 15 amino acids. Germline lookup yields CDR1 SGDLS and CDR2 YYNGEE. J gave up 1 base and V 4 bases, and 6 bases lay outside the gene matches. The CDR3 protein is CASSTPGQGSYEQYF. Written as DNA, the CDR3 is TGTGCCAGCAGCACCCCGGGACAGGGTTCCTACGAGCAGTACTTC.

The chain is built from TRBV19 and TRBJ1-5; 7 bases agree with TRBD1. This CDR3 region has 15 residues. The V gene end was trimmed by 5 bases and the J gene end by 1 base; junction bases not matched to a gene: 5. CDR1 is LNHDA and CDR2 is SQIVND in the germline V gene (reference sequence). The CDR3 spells CASSSRGQSNQPQHF. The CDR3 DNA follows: TGTGCCAGTAGTTCCCGGGGACAGAGCAATCAGCCCCAGCATTTT.

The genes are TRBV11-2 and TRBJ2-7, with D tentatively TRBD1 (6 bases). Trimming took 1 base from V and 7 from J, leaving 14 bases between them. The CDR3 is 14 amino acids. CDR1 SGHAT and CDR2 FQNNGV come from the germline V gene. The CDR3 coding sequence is TGTGCCAGCAGCTTAGTATCAGGGGTGGGGGAGCAGTACTTC. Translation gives CASSLVSGVGEQYF.

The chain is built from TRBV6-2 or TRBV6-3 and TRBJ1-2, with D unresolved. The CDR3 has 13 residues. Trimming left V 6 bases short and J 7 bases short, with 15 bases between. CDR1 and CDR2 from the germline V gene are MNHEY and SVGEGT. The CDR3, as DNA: TGTGCCAGCAGGTACACAGACTATGCTGGCTACACCTTC. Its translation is CASRYTDYAGYTF.

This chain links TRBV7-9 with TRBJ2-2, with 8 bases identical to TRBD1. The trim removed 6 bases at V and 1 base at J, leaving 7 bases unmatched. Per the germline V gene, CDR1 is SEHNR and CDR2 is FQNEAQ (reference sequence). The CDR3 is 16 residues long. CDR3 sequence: CASSSQGAQNTGELFF. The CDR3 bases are TGTGCCAGCAGTTCCCAGGGGGCGCAGAACACCGGGGAGCTGTTTTTT.